This entry lists 29 T cell receptor beta chains sequenced from one sample in a study of response to subunit inactivated influenza vaccine listed by TCRdb under 2018. Libraries came from RT-PCR. Reads for this sample came from an Illumina HiSeq 2500. TCRdb trimmed public reads at Q25 via fastp, called clones via MiXCR and kept in-frame beta chains. Identical CDR3 proteins give one entry, which carries the most common genes and DNA. The sample profile shows a few hundred thousand distinct CDR3 sequences; approximately 23% of them were found once. Together, the top ten hold about 9.4% of the sample. The sequencing used PBMCs from blood, collected about 20 months after vaccination. The origin of the receptors is a man aged 45 to 75 who received an inactivated influenza vaccine. Donor details come from another sample of the same person, matched by shared clones.

This clonotype turned up a few times. The rearrangement links TRBV4-3 to TRBJ2-2, with 9 bases aligning to TRBD1. J lost 3 bases, V lost 3 bases, and 2 bases had no gene match. The CDR3 has 15 amino acids. Germline V lookup: CDR1 LGHNA, CDR2 YSLEER. DNA for the CDR3: TGCGCCAGCAGCCAGCGGGACAGGGACACCGGGGAGCTGTTTTTT. It encodes CASSQRDRDTGELFF.

This clonotype was observed a few times. The gene calls are TRBV29-1 and TRBJ1-1; perhaps TRBD1 as D (6 bases). CDR1 and CDR2 (germline): SQVTM, ANQGSEA. Trimming cost V 5 bases and J 6 bases, with 19 bases left between them. The CDR3 is 14 residues long. CDR3 in DNA: TGCAGCGTTTCGCGGGGGGCGAGATCGGCTGAAGCTTTCTTT. Its protein is CSVSRGARSAEAFF.

The rearrangement joins TRBV4-2 to TRBJ2-1, with unresolved D. This CDR3 spans 16 amino acids. The germline CDR1 and CDR2 sequences are LGHNA and YNFKEQ. Deletions cut 1 base from V and 2 bases from J, with 12 bases between. Here the CDR3 reads CASSQGQDVPYNEQFF. CDR3 in DNA: TGTGCCAGCAGCCAAGGCCAGGATGTCCCCTACAATGAGCAGTTCTTC.

The genes are TRBV6-5 and TRBJ2-7; TRBD2 matches 7 bases. CDR3 length: 14 amino acids. J was trimmed by 3 bases and V by 2 bases; bases with no gene match: 4. Germline V lookup: CDR1 MNHEY, CDR2 SVGAGI. This CDR3 reads CASSYGGVDYEQYF. CDR3 bases: TGTGCCAGCAGTTACGGGGGGGTAGACTACGAGCAGTACTTC.

In its sample, this clonotype was seen a few times. The chain carries TRBV7-2 and TRBJ2-7; D is possibly TRBD2 (6 bases). Trimming pared 5 bases from V and 6 bases from J, leaving 20 bases between. The CDR3 totals 15 residues. Germline CDR1 and CDR2: SGHTA and FQGNSA. CDR3 DNA sequence: TGTGCCAGCAGCCCTATTGAGCGGGCCCATCGCGAGCAGTACTTC. It translates to CASSPIERAHREQYF. Supplemented by reference TRBV7-2 and TRBJ2-7, the full variable domain reads GAGVSQSPSNKVTEKGKDVELRCDPISGHTALYWYRQSLGQGLEFLIYFQGNSAPDKSGLPSDRFSAERTGGSVSTLTIQRTQQEDSAVYLCASSPIERAHREQYFGPGTRLTVT.

At least ten counts were recorded for this clonotype. The chain employs TRBV27 and TRBJ1-1; the D gene is possibly TRBD1 (5 bases). This CDR3 region has 16 residues. Germline V gene lookup returns CDR1 MNHEY and CDR2 SMNVEV (reference sequence). V lost 3 bases to trimming and J lost 1 base, with 15 bases between them. This CDR3 reads CASSFLLGGQNTEAFF. CDR3 nucleotide sequence: TGTGCCAGCAGTTTTCTCCTGGGGGGTCAGAACACTGAAGCTTTCTTT.

In the case of this clonotype: A much bigger clone sits one base away, suggesting this may be a read error. This sequence joins TRBV3-1 and TRBJ1-5, with a weak D call TRBD1 (6 bases). The CDR3 has 13 residues. Trimming left V 7 bases short and J 5 bases short, with 12 bases between. CDR1 and CDR2 from the germline V gene are LGHDT and YNNKEL (reference sequence). As DNA, the CDR3 is TGTGCCAGCAACCAGGACAGTTATCAGCCCCAGCATTTT. This codes for CASNQDSYQPQHF.

The count of this clonotype is one. The J gene is TRBJ2-2, the V gene TRBV9, with a tentative D call TRBD1 (6 bases). V dropped 2 bases and J dropped 1 base, with 6 bases sitting between them. Germline V gene lookup returns CDR1 SGDLS and CDR2 YYNGEE. The CDR3 contains 14 residues. The DNA of the CDR3 is TGTGCCAGCAGCGTGGGACAGAACACCGGGGAGCTGTTTTTT. Protein: CASSVGQNTGELFF. Based on the CDR3 plus reference TRBV9 and TRBJ2-2, the full variable domain is DSGVTQTPKHLITATGQRVTLRCSPRSGDLSVYWYQQSLDQGLQFLIQYYNGEERAKGNILERFSAQQFPDLHSELNLSSLELGDSALYFCASSVGQNTGELFFGEGSRLTVL.

This clonotype was seen a few times. The J gene is TRBJ2-7, the V gene TRBV28; a possible D gene is TRBD1 (6 bases). Per the germline V gene, CDR1 is MDHEN and CDR2 is SYDVKM. The CDR3 extends over 16 amino acids. V was shortened by 7 bases and J by 2 bases, with 21 bases between the two germline ends. The CDR3 DNA reads as TGTGCCAGCACCCCCCCCAGGGGTCAGGGGCCCTACGAGCAGTACTTC. Its protein is CASTPPRGQGPYEQYF.

This clonotype was detected ten times or more. The chain joins TRBV7-2 to TRBJ1-1; 7 positions match TRBD1. This CDR3 is built from 15 residues. The V and J ends lost 6 bases and 4 bases, in that order; junction bases with no gene match: 11. CDR1 is SGHTA, CDR2 FQGNSA, per germline. The CDR3 protein is CASSLRPGGGTEAFF. DNA of the CDR3: TGTGCCAGCAGTTTGCGACCAGGGGGAGGCACTGAAGCTTTCTTT.

In nucleotides, the CDR3 is TGTGCCAGCAGCTTAGAGGGACAGGGGACAGGAGGCTACACCTTC. Its protein product is CASSLEGQGTGGYTF. This chain uses TRBV7-6 with TRBJ1-2; 10 bases are a match to TRBD1. V dropped 1 base and J dropped 8; count of bases not matched to a gene: 7. The CDR3 spans 15 residues. Germline assignment: CDR1 SGHVS and CDR2 FNYEAQ.

The rearrangement joins TRBV18 to TRBJ1-1; a possible D gene is TRBD1 (5 bases). Looked up from germline, CDR1 is KGHSH and CDR2 is LQKENI. V was shortened by 6 bases and J by 0 bases, with 14 bases between the two germline ends. The CDR3 is 15 residues long. This CDR3 is CASSPTVTMNTEAFF. The CDR3, as DNA: TGTGCCAGCTCCCCGACAGTCACTATGAACACTGAAGCTTTCTTT.

This chain uses TRBV11-2 with TRBJ2-7, with a tentative D call TRBD2 (5 bases). Per the germline V gene, CDR1 is SGHAT and CDR2 is FQNNGV. V lost 7 bases and J lost 9, with 13 bases in between. This CDR3 is 11 amino acids long. CDR3 sequence (DNA): TGTGCCAGCACCAGAGGTGGAGGGCAGTACTTC. This translates into CASTRGGGQYF.

The chain links TRBV6-2 or TRBV6-3 to TRBJ1-5; 8 bases are shared with TRBD1. The junction had 3 bases not matched to a gene; V was cut back by 6 bases and J by 2 bases. The CDR3 runs to 14 residues. Per germline, CDR1 MNHEY and CDR2 SVGEGT. The CDR3 sequence is CASRAGGGNQPQHF. The CDR3 DNA sequence: TGTGCCAGCAGGGCAGGGGGCGGCAATCAGCCCCAGCATTTT.

This sequence joins TRBV4-2 and TRBJ2-3, with TRBD2 matching over 8 bases. CDR1 and CDR2 (germline): LGHNA, YNFKEQ. V was clipped by 4 bases and J by 3 bases; unmatched bases: 6. This CDR3 is 15 amino acids long. The CDR3: CASSLGGAITDTQYF. The CDR3 region has the DNA TGTGCCAGCAGCCTCGGGGGGGCGATTACAGATACGCAGTATTTT.

The rearrangement uses TRBV4-1 and TRBJ2-1; D gene unclear. Trimming removed 1 base from V and 4 bases from J, with 11 bases in between. There are 15 residues in the CDR3. Germline CDR1 is MGHRA and CDR2 is YSYEKL. The CDR3 is CASSQVFLPYNEQFF. CDR3 DNA: TGCGCCAGCAGCCAAGTTTTCTTGCCGTACAATGAGCAGTTCTTC.

This chain joins TRBV14 and TRBJ1-1; unclear D gene. CDR1 and CDR2 from the germline V gene are SGHDN and FVKESK. Trimming cost V 1 base and J 10 bases, with 13 bases left between them. The CDR3 is 13 amino acids. The CDR3 spells CASSQGARSSAFF. CDR3 sequence (DNA): TGTGCCAGCAGCCAAGGGGCCAGAAGTTCAGCTTTCTTT.

This clonotype has just a few counts. The chain has TRBV5-1 and TRBJ2-2; 10 bases agree with TRBD2. J was trimmed by 5 bases and V by 2 bases; bases with no gene match: 3. The length of the CDR3 is 15 residues. Germline CDR1 is SGHRS and CDR2 is YFSETQ. CDR3 sequence (DNA): TGCGCCAGCAGCTTACTAGCGGGGCTTACCGGGGAGCTGTTTTTT. Protein product: CASSLLAGLTGELFF.

This sequence joins TRBV10-3 and TRBJ2-2, with TRBD2 matching 8 bases. The CDR3 contains 13 residues. The J segment lost 7 bases and the V segment lost 10 bases, leaving 8 bases of the junction unmatched. The germline V gene has CDR1 ENHRY and CDR2 SYGVKD. CDR3 nucleotide sequence: TGTGCCACTTCGGGGGGGGCCAACGGGGAGCTGTTTTTT. Translating it yields CATSGGANGELFF.

This clonotype was found many times. This chain joins TRBV29-1 and TRBJ1-3; the D is unclear. CDR1 is SQVTM, CDR2 ANQGSEA, per germline. V was cut by 5 bases and J by 4 bases, with 15 bases left in between. The CDR3 extends over 14 amino acids. The CDR3 DNA reads TGCAGCGTTCGCGCTCAAACCTCCGGAAACACCATATATTTT. Protein: CSVRAQTSGNTIYF. Combining the CDR3 with reference TRBV29-1 and TRBJ1-3 gives the whole variable domain SAVISQKPSRDICQRGTSLTIQCQVDSQVTMMFWYRQQPGQSLTLIATANQGSEATYESGFVIDKFPISRPNLTFSTLTVSNMSPEDSSIYLCSVRAQTSGNTIYFGEGSWLTVV.

This clonotype was detected ten times or more. The chain is built from TRBV7-9 and TRBJ1-2, with 12 bases identical to TRBD1. The CDR3 runs 14 residues. J lost 7 bases, V lost 6 bases, and 6 bases had no gene match. Per germline, CDR1 SEHNR and CDR2 FQNEAQ (reference sequence). CDR3: CASSLGQGAAGYTF. In nucleotides, the CDR3 is TGTGCCAGCAGTCTGGGACAGGGGGCCGCTGGCTACACCTTC.

The chain combines TRBV19 with TRBJ1-5; D is unresolved. This CDR3 has 13 residues. Germline values: CDR1 LNHDA, CDR2 SQIVND (reference sequence). The germline V and J ends were trimmed by 6 bases and 7 bases, with 13 bases remaining between them. CDR3 nucleotide sequence: TGTGCCAGTAGCCGGGAGGGCTCCCAGCCCCAGCATTTT. Protein: CASSREGSQPQHF.

The table lists this clonotype with a few counts. This chain connects TRBV4-3 to TRBJ2-3; D gene unclear. The CDR3 runs to 16 residues. V shed 0 bases and J shed 2 bases, with 12 bases lying between them. From germline, CDR1 is LGHNA and CDR2 YSLEER. For the CDR3, the DNA is TGCGCCAGCAGCCAAGATTCCGATCCCCTCACAGATACGCAGTATTTT. Translating gives CASSQDSDPLTDTQYF.

This clonotype was observed a handful of times. The rearrangement links TRBV11-2 to TRBJ1-6, with unresolved D. V lost 9 bases and J 8 bases, leaving 11 bases between the germline ends. The CDR3 is 12 residues long. Germline V lookup: CDR1 SGHAT, CDR2 FQNNGV. In nucleotides, the CDR3 is TGTGCCAGTTCGACTGTAGATTCACCCCTCCACTTT. It yields the protein CASSTVDSPLHF.

J is TRBJ2-1 and V is TRBV11-1; D might be TRBD1 or TRBD2, each matching 6 bases. Germline V gene sequence: CDR1 SGHAT, CDR2 FQDESV (reference sequence). V dropped 5 bases and J dropped 0 bases, with 14 bases sitting between them. There are 16 residues in the CDR3. The CDR3 sequence is CASSPWRGSSYNEQFF. CDR3 nucleotides: TGTGCCAGCAGCCCATGGAGGGGGAGCTCCTACAATGAGCAGTTCTTC.

This clonotype has ten or more counts. The chain joins TRBV12-3 or TRBV12-4 to TRBJ1-1; D unclear. V dropped 3 bases and J dropped 0 bases, with 5 bases sitting between them. This CDR3 has 13 residues. CDR3: CASSFKMNTEAFF. The CDR3 DNA reads as TGTGCCAGCAGTTTCAAGATGAACACTGAAGCTTTCTTT.

This clonotype was counted a few times. This chain joins TRBV6-2 or TRBV6-3 and TRBJ2-5; D is uncertain. CDR3 length: 13 residues. V lost 5 bases, J lost 4 bases, and 11 bases lay in between. Germline CDR1 reads MNHEY; CDR2 reads SVGEGT. The CDR3, as DNA: TGTGCCAGCAGTAGGCGGCTCGCAGAGACCCAGTACTTC. Translating it yields CASSRRLAETQYF.

This clonotype turned up a few times. This rearrangement joins TRBV20-1 to TRBJ1-5, with TRBD1 matching 9 bases. Per germline, CDR1 DFQATT and CDR2 SNEGSKA (reference sequence). The CDR3 covers 15 residues. V shed 4 bases, J shed 0 bases, and the junction held 4 bases outside the gene matches. The CDR3 loop reads CSAILTGGSNQPQHF. In nucleotides, the CDR3 is TGCAGTGCTATCCTGACAGGGGGTAGCAATCAGCCCCAGCATTTT.

Only a few counts were recorded for this clonotype. The chain is built from TRBV6-2 or TRBV6-3 and TRBJ2-7; weak D call: TRBD1 (6 bases). Trimming cost V 6 bases and J 0 bases, with 15 bases left between them. Germline values: CDR1 MNHEY, CDR2 SVGEGT. The CDR3 is 15 amino acids. The CDR3 region is CASSVDRRSSYEQYF. CDR3 bases: TGTGCCAGCAGCGTAGACAGGAGGAGCTCCTACGAGCAGTACTTC.